Presented here are 10 T cell receptor beta chains from one specimen sequenced in a study of cytomegalovirus exposure and HLA in healthy donors. The PCR contained 60 Vbeta and 13 Jbeta primers. TCRdb's copy holds only in-frame clones and misses some; the assay was immunoSEQ multiplex PCR. Counted here are roughly 150,000 clones, just under 80% occurring once; the ten biggest clones make up roughly 10%. Sequenced input: PBMCs. These receptors were obtained from a man younger than 30 in good health and CMV-seropositive.

This clone was recorded once. V is TRBV11-2 and J is TRBJ2-3; 7 bases are a match to TRBD2. Germline V gene sequence: CDR1 SGHAT, CDR2 FQNNGV. The CDR3 is 16 amino acids. Losses at the gene ends were 2 bases for V and 1 base for J; bases not matched to a gene: 6. CDR3 residues: CASSLWGGSGTDTQYF. As DNA, the CDR3 is TGTGCCAGCAGCTTATGGGGCGGGAGTGGCACAGATACGCAGTATTTT.

The rearrangement uses TRBV9 and TRBJ2-7, with 8 bases fitting TRBD1. The CDR3 totals 14 residues. Looked up from germline, CDR1 is SGDLS and CDR2 is YYNGEE. With V trimmed by 4 bases and J by 2 bases, 5 bases remained unmatched. DNA of the CDR3: TGTGCCAGCAGCTTCCGGACAGGGCCCTACGAGCAGTACTTC. This gives the protein CASSFRTGPYEQYF.

This chain links TRBV7-9 with TRBJ2-2; no clear D. Trimming pared 10 bases from V and 3 bases from J, leaving 9 bases between. The CDR3 spans 12 residues. From germline, CDR1 is SEHNR and CDR2 FQNEAQ (reference sequence). CDR3 DNA: TGTGCCACCACGCGAGACACCGGGGAGCTGTTTTTT. It yields the protein CATTRDTGELFF. Together with reference TRBV7-9 and TRBJ2-2, the CDR3 gives the full variable domain: DTGVSQNPRHKITKRGQNVTFRCDPISEHNRLYWYRQTLGQGPEFLTYFQNEAQLEKSRLLSDRFSAERPKGSFSTLEIQRTEQGDSAMYLCATTRDTGELFFGEGSRLTVL.

The rearrangement joins TRBV28 to TRBJ2-1, with TRBD1 matching over 9 bases. CDR1 is MDHEN, CDR2 SYDVKM, per germline. The V gene end was trimmed by 4 bases and the J gene end by 9 bases; junction bases not matched to a gene: 13. The CDR3 has 16 amino acids. The CDR3 nucleotides are TGTGCCAGCAGTTCTCTGGGTGGGACAGGGTTGTCTGAGCAGTTCTTC. Translated, it gives CASSSLGGTGLSEQFF.

The chain carries TRBV4-3 and TRBJ2-1; 8 bases are shared with TRBD2. V lost 0 bases and J lost 6; bases outside the gene matches: 7. The CDR3 is 16 amino acids. Germline CDR1 and CDR2: LGHNA and YSLEER. The CDR3 region has the DNA TGCGCCAGCAGCCAAGATTCGGGAGGGCCCGTCAATGAGCAGTTCTTC. It encodes CASSQDSGGPVNEQFF.

The rearrangement uses TRBV6-5 and TRBJ1-1; a weak D match, TRBD1 (6 bases). Trimming stripped 6 bases from V and 7 bases from J, with 21 bases between. Looked up from germline, CDR1 is MNHEY and CDR2 is SVGAGI. This CDR3 is 15 amino acids long. The CDR3 loop reads CASRMGGGSEDEAFF. Written as DNA, the CDR3 is TGTGCCAGCAGAATGGGAGGGGGATCGGAGGATGAAGCTTTCTTT.

This chain uses TRBV10-3 with TRBJ1-1; D remains unclear. Trimming took 0 bases from V and 0 from J, leaving 14 bases between them. The V gene's germline CDR1 is ENHRY and CDR2 SYGVKD. The CDR3 runs to 17 residues. The CDR3 reads CAISESLAGNMNTEAFF. The CDR3 bases are TGTGCCATCAGTGAGTCTCTGGCGGGGAACATGAACACTGAAGCTTTCTTT.

The rearrangement uses TRBV4-1 and TRBJ2-1, with D perhaps TRBD1 (5 bases). Trimming cost V 5 bases and J 5 bases, with 16 bases left between them. Germline-derived CDR1 and CDR2 are MGHRA and YSYEKL. The CDR3 totals 15 residues. The CDR3 bases are TGCGCCAGCAGCTTAACCCAGGGCAAGGACAATGAGCAGTTCTTC. This translates into CASSLTQGKDNEQFF.

V usage is TRBV29-1 and J usage is TRBJ1-2; D is ambiguous. Trimming took 2 bases from V and 0 from J, leaving 7 bases between them. The germline V gene encodes CDR1 SQVTM and CDR2 ANQGSEA. The CDR3 consists of 13 residues. The CDR3 region has the DNA TGCAGCGTTGAAACAGATCCTAACTATGGCTACACCTTC. Translating it yields CSVETDPNYGYTF.

In its sample, this clone was seen a few times. The germline gene is not matched at one end of the junction; a read error may be the cause. This chain uses TRBV5-4 with TRBJ2-7, with 12 bases fitting TRBD2. The CDR3 is made up of 15 amino acids. Germline V gene sequence: CDR1 SGHNT, CDR2 YYREEE (reference sequence). The CDR3 here is CASSPWTSGTPSRDF. Written as DNA, the CDR3 is TGTGCCAGCAGCCCTTGGACTAGCGGGACACCTTCTCGAGACTTC.